A selection of T cell receptor beta chains follows, all from one sample in a study of T cells in Graves' hyperthyroidism and ophthalmopathy. TCRdb independently ran MiXCR on the multiplex PCR reads; one entry per CDR3 protein. In the table there are 400,000 to 550,000 distinct CDR3 sequences, around a quarter of which are singletons. Specimen: blood. Every receptor here comes from a woman younger than 45 with Graves' ophthalmopathy. The CDR3 runs from the conserved cysteine through the conserved F or W. A D gene is named only where the DNA matches it firmly. Size tells how often a clone was seen (once, few, many) or the class of an expanded clone, and some rows leave it out.

CDR3 length	D gene	V gene	clone size	J gene	CDR3 DNA	CDR3 protein
16	TRBD1	TRBV28	-	TRBJ2-5	TGTGCCAGCAGACCCCGCCCAAAACAGGGGATGAGGACCCAGTACTTC	CASRPRPKQGMRTQYF
15	-	TRBV6-1	few	TRBJ1-3	TGTGCCAGCAGTCGCGGGTCAAGCTCTGGAAACACCATATATTTT	CASSRGSSSGNTIYF
15	-	TRBV7-8	many	TRBJ1-2	TGTGCCAGCAGCGGAACGACAGAAACTAACTATGGCTACACCTTC	CASSGTTETNYGYTF
15	-	TRBV11-3	many	TRBJ1-4	TGTGCCAGCAGCTTCCACGGGACGGTTCATGAAAAACTGTTTTTT	CASSFHGTVHEKLFF
16	-	TRBV18	few	TRBJ1-1	TGTGCCAGCTCACCACCGGGGCCGGGGAAACTCACTGAAGCTTTCTTT	CASSPPGPGKLTEAFF
14	-	TRBV7-9	many	TRBJ2-2	TGTGCCAGCAGCTTCACTATCAACACCGGGGAGCTGTTTTTT	CASSFTINTGELFF
10	TRBD1	TRBV20-1	-	TRBJ2-7	TGCAGTGCTGTCCGGGACAGGCAGTACTTC	CSAVRDRQYF
16	-	TRBV5-1	-	TRBJ2-7	TGCGCCAGCAGCTTGGTAACGGGCGGAAGTATCTACGAGCAGTACTTC	CASSLVTGGSIYEQYF
15	-	TRBV6-1	-	TRBJ1-2	TGTGCCAGCAGCAAGGCCCTCGAGGGCAGGCCACGGTACACCTTC	CASSKALEGRPRYTF
15	-	TRBV6-5	-	TRBJ1-5	TGTGCCAGCAGTTACTCGTGGGACCCCTATCAGCCCCAGCATTTT	CASSYSWDPYQPQHF
18	-	TRBV5-6	many	TRBJ2-2	TGTGCCAGCAGCTTGGGTCCGGTTCGGGGGGCCAACACCGGGGAGCTGTTTTTT	CASSLGPVRGANTGELFF
10	-	TRBV29-1	-	TRBJ2-2	TGCAGCGTTGAAGACGGGGAGCTGTTTTTT	CSVEDGELFF
13	TRBD1	TRBV18	few	TRBJ1-1	TGTGCCAGCTCACTCGGGACAGAACGTGAAGCTTTCTTT	CASSLGTEREAFF
14	-	TRBV11-2	many	TRBJ1-2	TGTGCCAGCAGCTTAGATCCAAGAGGGCACGGCTACACCTTC	CASSLDPRGHGYTF
15	TRBD1	TRBV20-1	few	TRBJ1-1	TGCAGTGCTCCAAACAGGGGGCGTGGGAACACTGAAGCTTTCTTT	CSAPNRGRGNTEAFF
14	-	TRBV6-5	many	TRBJ2-7	TGTGCCAGCAGTTCCCTTACTGAGGACTACGAGCAGTACTTC	CASSSLTEDYEQYF
13	-	TRBV7-9	many	TRBJ2-7	TGTGCCAGCAGCTTAACTCCTCCCAACGAGCAGTACTTC	CASSLTPPNEQYF
14	-	TRBV19	many	TRBJ1-3	TGTGCCAGTGTCGACAGCGGATTGGGAAACACCATATATTTT	CASVDSGLGNTIYF
15	TRBD1	TRBV6-2/TRBV6-3	-	TRBJ1-5	TGTGCCAGCAGACCCGGGACAGGGAATATTTTGCTCCAGCATTTT	CASRPGTGNILLQHF
16	-	TRBV2	-	TRBJ2-6	TGTGCCAGCAGTGAAAGAAGGGCGCCTGGGGCCAACGTCCTGACTTTC	CASSERRAPGANVLTF
13	-	TRBV10-3	many	TRBJ1-1	TGTGCCATCAGGGTCGAAGGGGCCACTGAAGCTTCCTTT	CAIRVEGATEASF
14	TRBD1	TRBV7-8	many	TRBJ2-7	TGTGCCAGCAGCTTAGGACAGGGTGAGAACGAGCAGTACTTC	CASSLGQGENEQYF
14	-	TRBV6-5	many	TRBJ1-2	TGTGCCAGCAGTTACTCGGTAGTCCGGAGCGGCTACACCTTC	CASSYSVVRSGYTF
14	TRBD1	TRBV3-1	few	TRBJ1-2	TGTGCCAGCAGCCAGGGACAGGGGATGGGGGGCTACACCTTC	CASSQGQGMGGYTF
16	TRBD1	TRBV5-1	few	TRBJ2-4	TGCGCCAGCAGCACTGGGACAGTGGGCGCCAAAAACATTCAGTACTTC	CASSTGTVGAKNIQYF
15	TRBD1	TRBV19	many	TRBJ1-5	TGTGCCAGTAGTTCCCAAGGGGGCAGCAATCAGCCCCAGCATTTT	CASSSQGGSNQPQHF
19	TRBD1	TRBV6-2/TRBV6-3	many	TRBJ1-2	TGTGCCAGCAGTTACTCGCCCCCGGGACAGGGAAGTTTAGAGTCTGGCTACACCTTC	CASSYSPPGQGSLESGYTF
14	TRBD1	TRBV6-1	many	TRBJ1-2	TGTGCCAGCAGTGAATACAGGGGGGAGAATGGCTACACCTTC	CASSEYRGENGYTF
17	-	TRBV10-3	-	TRBJ1-2	TGTGCCATCAGCCAACAGGGCCCCTCCGCAGCTAACTATGGCTACACCTTC	CAISQQGPSAANYGYTF
12	-	TRBV19	many	TRBJ1-1	TGTGCCAGTAGTGGCCGGGACGCTGAAGCTTTCTTT	CASSGRDAEAFF
11	-	TRBV29-1	-	TRBJ1-2	TGCAGCGTTGGATCGGGGCCTGGCTACACCTTC	CSVGSGPGYTF
15	TRBD2	TRBV15	-	TRBJ2-5	TGTGCCACCAGCAGAGCGGACGGGAGGGTTGAGACCCAGTACTTC	CATSRADGRVETQYF
13	TRBD1	TRBV6-5	many	TRBJ1-5	TGTGCCAGCCTGGACAGGGCGAATCAGCCCCAGCATTTT	CASLDRANQPQHF
14	-	TRBV7-2	-	TRBJ2-2	TGTGCCAGCAGCTTATTACAGATCACCGGGGAGCTGTTTTTT	CASSLLQITGELFF
16	-	TRBV5-1	many	TRBJ2-7	TGCGCCAGCAGCAGACCAAATTCCAGGTTCTCCTACGAGCAGTACTTC	CASSRPNSRFSYEQYF
14	-	TRBV28	-	TRBJ2-5	TGTGCCAGCAGCAAAAGGGATGCGATAAAGACCCAGTACTTC	CASSKRDAIKTQYF
15	-	TRBV10-2	-	TRBJ1-5	TGTGCCAGCAGTGAGGGGCAGGTTCCCAATCAGCCCCAGCTTTTT	CASSEGQVPNQPQLF
17	TRBD1	TRBV10-3	-	TRBJ1-2	TGTGCCATCAGTGGCACCGGGACAGGGTTTCGCAACATTGGCTACACCTTC	CAISGTGTGFRNIGYTF
18	TRBD1	TRBV12-3/TRBV12-4	many	TRBJ1-1	TGTGCCAGCAGTTTGCCCCCACCTTTGACAGGGAGGGTACCTGAAGCTTTCTTT	CASSLPPPLTGRVPEAFF
15	-	TRBV7-2	many	TRBJ2-7	TGTGCCAGCAGCGCATGGACGGTAAGCTCCTACGAGCAGTACTTC	CASSAWTVSSYEQYF
15	TRBD1	TRBV24-1	few	TRBJ1-1	TGTGCCACCAGTGATTCGTCAGGGGGAGACACTGAAGCTTTCTTT	CATSDSSGGDTEAFF
15	-	TRBV2	many	TRBJ1-1	TGTGCCAGCAGTGAATTTACAGGCTTGAACACTGAAGCTTTCTTT	CASSEFTGLNTEAFF
14	TRBD1	TRBV6-1	many	TRBJ1-1	TGTGCCAGCTACTTAAGGACAGGGGACACTGAAGCTTTCTTT	CASYLRTGDTEAFF